A single T cell receptor beta chain is shown here with its context. How the authors handled the data: Counts of nucleated cells, estimated from reference gene primer amplification, were obtained. Libraries were prepared by immunoSEQ multiplex PCR; TCRdb keeps only in-frame clonotypes and omits some of them. That table supplies the V and J calls and clone size; D and trimming were determined from the DNA. The sample yields fewer than 450,000 clones, about 91% seen once. The source of the sample is a study of blood T cell repertoires in COVID-19. Overall study: Spain, Italy and the United States supplied samples that represented acute and convalescent COVID-19. Sample material is recorded as cDNA or gDNA derived from T cells, B-cell-depleted T cells, or PBMCs.

CDR1 SGHAT and CDR2 FQNNGV come from the germline V gene. V was trimmed by 4 bases and J by 6 bases, leaving 13 bases between them. The CDR3 length is 14 residues. Recruited during active infection, patients (from Seattle) were subsequently followed longitudinally. The specimen sequenced was peripheral blood. V usage is TRBV11-2 and J usage is TRBJ2-1, with D hard to call. This sequence was found in a woman between 45 and 60 years old with COVID-19, enrolled during active disease. The CDR3 here is CASSSLITGNEQFF. CDR3 nucleotides: TGTGCCAGCAGCTCATTAATCACGGGCAATGAGCAGTTCTTC.